Sequencing of this T cell receptor beta chain was carried out in a study of blood T cells in healthy people across ages (dated by TCRdb to the mid-2010s). The study in broad terms: In model experiments, template switching captured roughly one uniquely barcoded TCR beta cDNA molecule for every two T cells. To avoid experimental bias, donors of different ages were distributed randomly across sequencing lanes. The study analyzed two additional independent replicas of 1 million unique cDNA reads from the same blood draw for two donors, one aged 18 to 29 and one aged 80 or older. Four age groups were formed from the donors: young (average 16 years), middle-aged (around 39), aged (62) and long-lived (approximately 80). Age-related changes in TCR beta repertoire diversity were measured in the study by deep sequencing normalized with unique cDNA molecular identifiers.

Paper-wide results and their limitations: Estimates of total diversity based on one million sequenced T cells were considered lower bounds and underestimates. Observed TCR beta diversity per million T cells fell roughly linearly with age, and a significant reduction was already apparent by age approximately 40. The CMV infection status of donors was not known, potentially confounding age-related changes in expanded clonotypes. Because profiling used bulk unsorted PBMCs, naive and antigen-experienced compartments could not be compared conclusively. Compared with the aged group, more naive CD4+ T cells, fewer expanded clones and increased TCR diversity were shown by the long-lived group, suggesting age selection. Observed TCR beta diversity correlated strongly with the percentage of naive T cells measured by flow cytometry.

Library preparation employed 5' RACE. Instrument used: Illumina HiSeq 2500. A second PCR of about 7 to 12 cycles was run with a J-beta primer mix and a sample-barcoded 5' primer. A unique molecular identifier was introduced onto each TCR beta cDNA molecule by a template-switch 5' adaptor carrying 12 random nucleotides. At least 2.5 million CDR3-containing paired-end reads were obtained from each sample. First-strand cDNA was synthesized from all RNA with the Mint cDNA synthesis kit, primed by a TRBC-specific oligonucleotide. Following uracil-DNA glycosylase treatment, a first 18-cycle PCR with universal primers M1SS and BC2_uni_R was performed on all cDNA. On the study's bioinformatics: For normalization, 1 million high-quality reads were randomly selected from each sample, with every read carrying a distinct molecular identifier. Instead of being binned into consensus sequences, reads with shared molecular identifiers were discarded. MiTCR, set to a Q25 quality threshold and the strictest error-elimination algorithm, was used for CDR3 identification, clonotype clustering and error correction. A nonparametric unseen species model with Euler transformation was used to estimate lower-bound total TCR beta diversity. TCRdb reworked the public reads: Q25 trimming with fastp, MiXCR clone assembly, productive beta chains retained. Rows with a matching CDR3 protein are joined into one entry that keeps the most common DNA and genes. These V and J calls originate from TCRdb's pipeline instead of the authors' own analysis. In this sample the table shows hundreds of thousands of distinct CDR3 sequences, roughly 45% of which occur a single time. The ten largest clones take up around 20% of the sample.

Sequences LGHNA (CDR1) and YSLEER (CDR2) are obtained from the germline V gene. The CDR3 numbers 15 residues from cysteine through phenylalanine. Of the read, only the CDR3 DNA is kept; its 45 bases are in frame from base 1. At the junction V is shortened by 1 base and J by 3 bases; bases outside the gene matches: 6. Systemically healthy Caucasian individuals from Russia, around 39 in total and aged about 6 to 90 years, were included as donors. Around 10 milliliters of peripheral blood were drawn from each donor into EDTA-treated Vacutainer tubes. Ficoll-Paque density-gradient centrifugation was used to isolate PBMCs, with at least 6.5 million per sample. Trizol reagent was used to extract total RNA from the PBMCs, yielding at least 6 micrograms per sample. For every donor, an aliquot of PBMCs went through flow cytometry to measure the percentages of naive CD45RAhigh/CD27high T cells. Turning to this clonotype: Its antigen is unknown. The record has no base qualities; no much larger clone is one base away.

The sample was blood. This TCR was sampled from a woman in her fifties or sixties in good health. The chain was built from TRBV4-3 and TRBJ2-7, and 7 junctional nucleotides match TRBD2. The bases read TGCGCCAGCAGCCAAGGAAGGGAGGGTGGCTACGAGCAGTACTTC. Its product reads: CASSQGREGGYEQYF.